The 5 T cell receptor beta chains reported below all come from one sample, sequenced in a study of cytomegalovirus exposure and HLA in healthy donors. Primers included in the PCR were 60 Vbeta and 13 Jbeta primers. The assay was immunoSEQ multiplex PCR, and TCRdb's table has in-frame clones only and misses some. This sample has approximately 120,000 clones, with around three quarters found just once. The sequenced material came from PBMCs. These receptors were obtained from a female donor in good health and CMV-seronegative.

The CDR3 bases are TGTGCCAGTAGTTGGAGGGCTGGAGATACGCAGTATTTT. It specifies CASSWRAGDTQYF. J is TRBJ2-3 and V is TRBV19, with D possibly matching TRBD2 (6 bases). The CDR3 extends over 13 amino acids. CDR1 and CDR2 from the germline V gene are LNHDA and SQIVND (reference sequence). V lost 5 bases and J 5 bases, leaving 11 bases between the germline ends.

The chain has TRBV18 and TRBJ2-2; TRBD2 agrees at 13 bases. The length of the CDR3 is 16 residues. CDR1 is KGHSH, CDR2 LQKENI, per germline. V trimming: 6 bases; J trimming: 0 bases; junction bases outside the gene matches: 1. The CDR3 bases are TGTGCCAGCTCGGGGACTAGCGGGACGAACACCGGGGAGCTGTTTTTT. As protein: CASSGTSGTNTGELFF.

This chain joins TRBV6-6 and TRBJ1-1, with D unclear. The germline V and J ends were trimmed by 2 bases and 11 bases, with 9 bases remaining between them. CDR1 and CDR2 (germline): MNHNY, SVGAGI (reference sequence). The CDR3 has 11 amino acids. CDR3 coding DNA: TGTGCCAGCAGTTACCTCCATGAGGCTTTCTTT. Translated, it gives CASSYLHEAFF.

The chain carries TRBV27 and TRBJ2-7; 9 nucleotides match TRBD1. The CDR3 spans 14 residues. With 3 bases clipped from V and 2 bases from J, the junction kept 2 bases outside the gene matches. In germline, CDR1 is MNHEY, CDR2 SMNVEV (reference sequence). The CDR3 nucleotides are TGTGCCAGCAGTTTTAGACAGGGGGCCTACGAGCAGTACTTC. Encoded protein: CASSFRQGAYEQYF.

This chain links TRBV6-1 with TRBJ2-7; tentatively, D is TRBD1 (5 bases). V was clipped by 4 bases and J by 4 bases, with 26 bases between them. The CDR3 totals 18 residues. The germline gives CDR1 MNHNS, CDR2 SASEGT. CDR3 amino acids: CASSAPTAAMTSVYEQYF. The CDR3 bases are TGTGCCAGCAGTGCCCCGACAGCCGCGATGACCAGCGTATACGAGCAGTACTTC.